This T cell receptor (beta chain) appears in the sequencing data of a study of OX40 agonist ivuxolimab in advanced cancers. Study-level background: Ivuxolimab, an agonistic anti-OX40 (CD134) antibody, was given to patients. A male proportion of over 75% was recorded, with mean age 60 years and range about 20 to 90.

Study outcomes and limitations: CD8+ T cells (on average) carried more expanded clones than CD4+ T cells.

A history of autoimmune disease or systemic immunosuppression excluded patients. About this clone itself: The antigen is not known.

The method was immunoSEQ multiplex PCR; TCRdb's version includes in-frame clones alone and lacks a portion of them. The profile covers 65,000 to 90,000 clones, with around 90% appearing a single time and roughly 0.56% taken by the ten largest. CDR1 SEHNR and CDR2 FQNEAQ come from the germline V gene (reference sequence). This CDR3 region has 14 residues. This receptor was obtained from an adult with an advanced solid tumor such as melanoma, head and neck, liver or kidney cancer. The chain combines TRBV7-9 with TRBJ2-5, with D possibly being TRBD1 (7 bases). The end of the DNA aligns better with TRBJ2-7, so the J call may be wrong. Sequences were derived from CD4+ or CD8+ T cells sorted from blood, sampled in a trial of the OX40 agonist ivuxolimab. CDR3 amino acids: CASSLGGQTYEQYF. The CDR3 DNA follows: TGTGCCAGCAGCTTGGGGGGACAGACCTACGAGCAGTACTTC.